The 25 T cell receptor beta chains listed next were all sequenced from one sample in a study of immune evolution from preneoplasia to lung adenocarcinoma. Sequenced by immunoSEQ multiplex PCR; TCRdb stores in-frame clones only, minus some. Found here are 4,500 to 7,000 clones, approximately 67% of them singletons; the top ten hold around 21%. Material: FFPE adjacent normal lung tissue. Receptors were obtained from an older person with lung adenocarcinoma.

This clone has just one count. The chain joins TRBV7-8 to TRBJ1-3; 8 positions agree with TRBD1. The germline V gene encodes CDR1 SGHVS and CDR2 FQNEAQ. CDR3 length equals 16 residues. The V gene end was trimmed by 1 base and the J gene end by 4 bases; junction bases not matched to a gene: 6. CDR3 region: CASSLVRTGSGNTIYF. CDR3 sequence (DNA): TGTGCCAGCAGCTTAGTGAGGACAGGGTCGGGAAACACCATATATTTT.

V usage is TRBV5-4 and J usage is TRBJ2-5; 12 nucleotides align to TRBD2. The V gene end was trimmed by 4 bases and the J gene end by 10 bases; junction bases not matched to a gene: 11. The germline V gene has CDR1 SGHNT and CDR2 YYREEE (reference sequence). There are 15 residues in the CDR3. This chain's CDR3 is CASSPDLAGGQGQYF. DNA of the CDR3: TGTGCCAGCAGCCCGGACCTAGCGGGGGGGCAGGGCCAGTACTTC.

This clone is judged large (0.1 to 1%). The chain couples TRBV11-2 to TRBJ1-2, with D maybe TRBD1 (5 bases). The CDR3 is 12 amino acids. Between the trimmed V and J ends, which lost 5 bases and 6 bases, there was a span of 10 bases. Germline values: CDR1 SGHAT, CDR2 FQNNGV. In DNA, the CDR3 is TGTGCCAGCAGCCACGGGGCTGATGGCTACACCTTC. Residues: CASSHGADGYTF.

The chain employs TRBV15 and TRBJ2-7; 9 bases map to TRBD2. CDR1 and CDR2 from the germline V gene are LNHNV and YYDKDF (reference sequence). J gave up 5 bases and V 1 base, and 6 bases lay outside the gene matches. The CDR3 extends over 15 amino acids. CDR3: CATSRADGGGDEQYF. In DNA form, the CDR3 reads TGTGCCACCAGCAGAGCAGATGGCGGGGGGGACGAGCAGTACTTC.

A note on this clone: The junction shows a germline mismatch at one end, possibly a read error. This CDR3 reads CASSPGQGDEQYF. The DNA for the CDR3 is TGTGCTAGCAGCCCGGGACAGGGCGACGAGCAGTACTTC. The gene calls are TRBV7-7 and TRBJ2-7; 9 bases are shared with TRBD1. This CDR3 contains 13 residues. Germline CDR1 reads SSHAT; CDR2 reads FNYEAQ (reference sequence).

This clone has just one count. The chain employs TRBV9 and TRBJ2-7; 8 positions agree with TRBD2. Trimming cost V 4 bases and J 0 bases; bases outside gene matches: 3. Germline loops: CDR1 SGDLS, CDR2 YYNGEE. The CDR3 has 14 residues. The CDR3 nucleotides read TGTGCCAGCAGCCCCGGGGGGGACTCCTACGAGCAGTACTTC. Residues: CASSPGGDSYEQYF.

V usage is TRBV6-1 and J usage is TRBJ1-5, with D possibly being TRBD1 (6 bases). This CDR3 spans 14 amino acids. Trimming shortened V by 4 bases and J by 11 bases, and 18 bases separated the two germline ends. CDR1 and CDR2 from the germline V gene are MNHNS and SASEGT. CDR3 coding DNA: TGTGCCAGCAGTGTCGGGGGCGGAGACTCGGCCCAGCATTTT. It is translated as CASSVGGGDSAQHF.

The chain links TRBV18 to TRBJ2-2; TRBD1 aligns across 9 bases. Per germline, CDR1 KGHSH and CDR2 LQKENI. The trim removed 2 bases at V and 5 bases at J, leaving 6 bases unmatched. The CDR3 sequence is 16 residues long. This chain's CDR3 is CASSPSQGAGTGELFF. The CDR3 nucleotides read TGTGCCAGCTCACCATCACAGGGGGCCGGGACCGGGGAGCTGTTTTTT. The full variable domain, rest sourced from reference TRBV18 and TRBJ2-2, is NAGVMQNPRHLVRRRGQEARLRCSPMKGHSHVYWYRQLPEEGLKFMVYLQKENIIDESGMPKERFSAEFPKEGPSILRIQQVVRGDSAAYFCASSPSQGAGTGELFFGEGSRLTVL.

V is TRBV29-1 and J is TRBJ2-1, with 7 bases fitting TRBD1. CDR1 and CDR2 (germline): SQVTM, ANQGSEA. V was clipped by 5 bases and J by 7 bases; unmatched bases: 5. CDR3 length: 12 amino acids. DNA of the CDR3: TGCAGCGTTAGACAGGGTGGAAATGAGCAGTTCTTC. It translates to CSVRQGGNEQFF.

The chain combines TRBV4-2 with TRBJ2-1; 9 bases are a match to TRBD1. Per the germline V gene, CDR1 is LGHNA and CDR2 is YNFKEQ. J lost 8 bases, V lost 1 base, and 3 bases had no gene match. This CDR3 is built from 14 residues. Written as DNA, the CDR3 is TGTGCCAGCAGCCAAGTGGGACAGGGACATGAGCAGTTCTTC. It codes for CASSQVGQGHEQFF.

This chain links TRBV27 with TRBJ1-4; D call uncertain. The CDR3 runs 14 residues. V lost 6 bases, J lost 3 bases, and 11 bases lay in between. Germline CDR1 is MNHEY and CDR2 is SMNVEV (reference sequence). CDR3 residues: CASSLGGANEKLFF. The CDR3 bases are TGTGCCAGCAGCCTCGGCGGGGCTAATGAAAAACTGTTTTTT.

This clone has only one observation. This chain connects TRBV4-2 to TRBJ1-1; possibly TRBD1 for D (5 bases). CDR1 is LGHNA, CDR2 YNFKEQ, per germline. V lost 4 bases and J 4 bases, leaving 10 bases between the germline ends. CDR3 length: 13 residues. In nucleotides, the CDR3 is TGTGCCAGCAGCCTAGGGACCAGCACTGAAGCTTTCTTT. Translating it yields CASSLGTSTEAFF.

The chain uses TRBV5-8 and TRBJ1-4; 8 bases map to TRBD1. J was trimmed by 10 bases and V by 3 bases; bases with no gene match: 11. CDR3 length equals 15 residues. CDR1 and CDR2 from the germline V gene are SGHTS and YDEGEE. The CDR3, as DNA: TGTGCCAGCAGCTCGACAGGGGCCGTCTTGGGAAAACTGTTTTTT. This codes for CASSSTGAVLGKLFF.

This chain uses TRBV5-6 with TRBJ2-7, with a possible D match to TRBD1 (6 bases). This CDR3 is 14 amino acids long. The V end lost 6 bases, the J end lost 0 bases, and 13 bases lay between the germline ends. In germline, CDR1 is SGHDT, CDR2 YYEEEE. DNA for the CDR3: TGTGCCAGCACCTGGGACAAAAGCTCCTACGAGCAGTACTTC. As protein: CASTWDKSSYEQYF.

The V and J genes are TRBV28 and TRBJ1-1; D unclear. The germline gives CDR1 MDHEN, CDR2 SYDVKM. V dropped 6 bases and J dropped 3 bases, with 26 bases sitting between them. The CDR3 is 18 residues long. The CDR3: CASSSSTARAYLDTEAFF. The CDR3 DNA reads TGTGCCAGCAGCAGTTCCACGGCGAGGGCCTATCTGGACACTGAAGCTTTCTTT. Supplemented by reference TRBV28 and TRBJ1-1, the full variable domain reads DVKVTQSSRYLVKRTGEKVFLECVQDMDHENMFWYRQDPGLGLRLIYFSYDVKMKEKGDIPEGYSVSREKKERFSLILESASTNQTSMYLCASSSSTARAYLDTEAFFGQGTRLTVV.

The V call is TRBV4-1, the J call TRBJ2-5; D is unresolved. The germline gives CDR1 MGHRA, CDR2 YSYEKL. This CDR3 is built from 13 residues. Trimming took off 4 bases at V and 5 bases at J, with 11 bases between the two ends. The CDR3 reads CASSLRRWETQYF. In DNA form, the CDR3 reads TGCGCCAGCAGCCTCCGGCGGTGGGAGACCCAGTACTTC.

The chain is built from TRBV11-2 and TRBJ2-7; tentatively, D is TRBD2 (5 bases). Germline values: CDR1 SGHAT, CDR2 FQNNGV. V dropped 5 bases and J dropped 2 bases, with 13 bases sitting between them. This CDR3 spans 14 amino acids. CDR3 bases: TGTGCCAGCAGCCTAGGACTCTTGGCCTACGAGCAGTACTTC. This sequence encodes CASSLGLLAYEQYF.

The rearrangement links TRBV6-5 to TRBJ1-1, with D unclear. Germline CDR1 and CDR2: MNHEY and SVGAGI. V was shortened by 6 bases and J by 4 bases, with 12 bases between the two germline ends. The CDR3 extends over 13 amino acids. The CDR3 sequence is CASSQILSTEAFF. DNA of the CDR3: TGTGCCAGCAGCCAGATCCTTTCCACTGAAGCTTTCTTT.

V and J are TRBV28 and TRBJ2-7; possibly TRBD1 for D (7 bases). V dropped 6 bases and J dropped 4 bases, with 13 bases sitting between them. The CDR3 has 13 residues. The germline V gene encodes CDR1 MDHEN and CDR2 SYDVKM. The CDR3 nucleotides are TGTGCCAGCAGCCAGGGGGGACAGTACGAGCAGTACTTC. Residues: CASSQGGQYEQYF.

CDR3 sequence: CASSERGGTEAFF. The CDR3, as DNA: TGTGCCAGCAGTGAACGGGGGGGAACTGAAGCTTTCTTT. The chain recombines TRBV2 with TRBJ1-1, with a possible D match to TRBD1 (5 bases). The CDR3 loop spans 13 amino acids. Trimming removed 2 bases at V and 5 bases at J, with 9 bases between. Germline V CDR1 and CDR2: SNHLY, FYNNEI.

The rearrangement uses TRBV11-3 and TRBJ2-1; the D is unclear. The CDR3 spans 13 residues. V was cut by 4 bases and J by 5 bases, with 9 bases left in between. CDR1 and CDR2 from the germline V gene are SGHNT and YENEEA. The CDR3 sequence is CASSSGPNNEQFF. The CDR3 DNA is TGTGCCAGCAGCTCCGGGCCTAACAATGAGCAGTTCTTC.

This clone has just one count. The chain couples TRBV27 to TRBJ2-2; maybe TRBD2 (5 bases). The CDR3 runs to 11 residues. CDR1 and CDR2 (germline): MNHEY, SMNVEV (reference sequence). V was shortened by 6 bases and J by 6 bases, with 5 bases between the two germline ends. The CDR3 is CASREAGELFF. For the CDR3, the DNA is TGTGCCAGCAGGGAGGCCGGGGAGCTGTTTTTT.

This clone has more than one count but fewer than ten. The rearrangement uses TRBV30 and TRBJ1-6, with 7 bases fitting TRBD1. This CDR3 spans 13 amino acids. Germline V lookup: CDR1 GTSNPN, CDR2 SVGIG (reference sequence). With V trimmed by 1 base and J by 8 bases, 2 bases remained unmatched. CDR3 nucleotide sequence: TGTGCCTGGAGTGGACAGGGAGATTCACCCCTCCACTTT. Translation: CAWSGQGDSPLHF.

To note about this clone: Other DNA variants within this sample encode the same CDR3. J is TRBJ2-1 and V is TRBV7-3, with D maybe TRBD2 (5 bases). Trimming removed 5 bases from V and 0 bases from J, with 11 bases in between. The germline V gene has CDR1 SGHTA and CDR2 FQGTGA. The CDR3 contains 15 residues. CDR3 in DNA: TGTGCCAGCAGCCTTACCGGGGACTCCTACAATGAGCAGTTCTTC. As protein: CASSLTGDSYNEQFF.

This clone was seen once. This chain connects TRBV11-2 to TRBJ2-2; no clear D gene. Germline V CDR1 and CDR2: SGHAT, FQNNGV. The CDR3 totals 16 residues. Trimming took off 1 base at V and 0 bases at J, with 9 bases between the two ends. This chain's CDR3 is CASSLGHFANTGELFF. Here the CDR3 DNA reads TGTGCCAGCAGCTTAGGGCATTTCGCGAACACCGGGGAGCTGTTTTTT.